The next 27 T cell receptor beta chains were all read from a single sample in a study of blood T cell repertoires in COVID-19. Data came from immunoSEQ multiplex PCR; TCRdb stores just in-frame clones and leaves some out. In the table there are a few hundred thousand clones, approximately 88% of which are singletons. The sample consisted of PBMCs or T cells enriched from blood (not recorded which). These receptor sequences come from a woman aged 35 to 49 who had been exposed to COVID-19.

V and J are TRBV3-1 (or the pseudogene TRBV3-2) and TRBJ1-1; 7 positions agree with TRBD1. CDR3 length: 15 residues. V was clipped by 3 bases and J by 2 bases; unmatched bases: 6. Germline CDR1 reads LGHDT; CDR2 reads YNNKEL (reference sequence). As DNA, the CDR3 is TGTGCCAGCAGCCACCCGAGGGACAGCAACACTGAAGCTTTCTTT. Translated, it gives CASSHPRDSNTEAFF.

The rearrangement links TRBV20-1 to TRBJ2-1, with D possibly being TRBD2 (5 bases). Germline V lookup: CDR1 DFQATT, CDR2 SNEGSKA (reference sequence). The CDR3 loop spans 15 amino acids. Between the trimmed V and J ends, which lost 3 bases and 3 bases, there was a span of 15 bases. CDR3 sequence reads: CSASSVSEHYNEQFF. The CDR3 nucleotides are TGCAGTGCTAGTTCTGTTAGCGAACACTACAATGAGCAGTTCTTC.

This clone has a handful of counts. V gene TRBV7-9 combines with J gene TRBJ2-1, with 8 bases lining up with TRBD2. The V gene end was trimmed by 5 bases and the J gene end by 0 bases; junction bases not matched to a gene: 6. In germline, CDR1 is SEHNR, CDR2 FQNEAQ (reference sequence). CDR3 length: 16 residues. Here the CDR3 DNA reads TGTGCCAGCAGCCCTACTAGCGGTAGCTCCTACAATGAGCAGTTCTTC. Translated, it gives CASSPTSGSSYNEQFF. The full variable domain, with the rest looked up from reference TRBV7-9 and TRBJ2-1, is DTGVSQNPRHKITKRGQNVTFRCDPISEHNRLYWYRQTLGQGPEFLTYFQNEAQLEKSRLLSDRFSAERPKGSFSTLEIQRTEQGDSAMYLCASSPTSGSSYNEQFFGPGTRLTVL.

A single count supports this clone. This sequence joins TRBV19 and TRBJ1-6; perhaps TRBD1 as D (6 bases). The CDR3 has 14 residues. The V end was cut by 6 bases, the J end by 10 bases, with 16 bases between. CDR1 is LNHDA, CDR2 SQIVND, per germline (reference sequence). The CDR3: CASRPTGVQSPLHF. The DNA for the CDR3 is TGTGCCAGTAGGCCGACAGGAGTCCAGTCACCCCTCCACTTT.

V and J are TRBV4-2 and TRBJ2-7, with D perhaps matching TRBD2 (6 bases). Trimming shortened V by 3 bases and J by 2 bases, and 8 bases separated the two germline ends. Germline V gene lookup returns CDR1 LGHNA and CDR2 YNFKEQ. This CDR3 comprises 13 residues. The CDR3 DNA follows: TGTGCCAGCAGCCAGGGACTTGCCTACGAGCAGTACGTC. It encodes CASSQGLAYEQYV.

V and J are TRBV9 and TRBJ2-1; possibly TRBD1 for D (6 bases). The CDR3 has 17 residues. V lost 3 bases, J lost 5 bases, and 21 bases lay in between. CDR1 and CDR2 from the germline V gene are SGDLS and YYNGEE. The CDR3 bases are TGTGCCAGCAGCGGGGGGCTCGGACGCGAAGGAAACAATGAGCAGTTCTTC. This sequence encodes CASSGGLGREGNNEQFF.

This clone was counted a few times. The chain is built from TRBV28 and TRBJ1-1; no firm D call. V lost 1 base, J lost 11 bases, and 14 bases lay in between. The CDR3 spans 13 residues. Germline V gives CDR1 MDHEN, CDR2 SYDVKM. The CDR3 spells CASSLSERGQAFF. CDR3 in DNA: TGTGCCAGCAGTTTATCTGAACGAGGCCAGGCTTTCTTT.

V usage is TRBV6-2 or TRBV6-3 and J usage is TRBJ2-7, with D possibly being TRBD2 (6 bases). The CDR3 has 14 residues. Trimming took off 6 bases at V and 2 bases at J, with 14 bases between the two ends. Germline V gene sequence: CDR1 MNHEY, CDR2 SVGEGT. The CDR3 coding sequence is TGTGCCAGCAGCCCAGGAGGGGAAGCCTACGAGCAGTACTTC. This encodes CASSPGGEAYEQYF.

CDR3 protein: CASSYTSGVDGYTF. In nucleotides, the CDR3 is TGTGCCAGCAGTTACACGTCAGGTGTCGATGGCTACACCTTC. The rearrangement joins TRBV6-5 to TRBJ1-2; no clear D gene. V lost 2 bases and J lost 6, with 13 bases in between. This CDR3 contains 14 residues. Germline V gene sequence: CDR1 MNHEY, CDR2 SVGAGI.

The chain links TRBV7-3 to TRBJ1-1, with 10 bases that match TRBD1. The V and J ends lost 4 bases and 8 bases, in that order; junction bases with no gene match: 4. The CDR3 sequence is 13 residues long. Germline CDR1 SGHTA, CDR2 FQGTGA. CDR3 protein: CASSSGQGNEAFF. In nucleotides, the CDR3 is TGTGCCAGCAGCTCGGGACAGGGGAACGAAGCTTTCTTT.

This clone has a single count. The chain links TRBV6-5 to TRBJ1-2; D is perhaps TRBD1 (6 bases). V was trimmed by 2 bases and J by 1 base, leaving 11 bases between them. CDR3 length: 15 residues. Germline V gene data show CDR1 as MNHEY and CDR2 as SVGAGI. This CDR3 is CASSYTGQSNYGYTF. The CDR3 DNA is TGTGCCAGCAGTTACACAGGACAGAGTAACTATGGCTACACCTTC.

The J gene is TRBJ1-1, the V gene TRBV19; TRBD1 matches at 7 bases. V gave up 6 bases and J gave up 7 bases; unmatched junction bases: 2. CDR1 and CDR2 (germline): LNHDA, SQIVND (reference sequence). The CDR3 sequence is 11 residues long. CDR3 region: CASRTGFEAFF. The CDR3 DNA follows: TGTGCCAGTAGGACAGGGTTTGAAGCTTTCTTT.

This chain links TRBV7-2 with TRBJ1-1, with 7 bases that match TRBD1. Germline values: CDR1 SGHTA, CDR2 FQGNSA. CDR3 length: 14 amino acids. V shed 5 bases and J 7 bases; nucleotides not matched to a gene: 10. CDR3 region: CASSLRTGSIEAFF. The CDR3 DNA is TGTGCCAGCAGCCTAAGGACAGGATCTATTGAAGCTTTCTTT.

The CDR3 region has the DNA TGTGCCAGCGTTACAGGGTATTCACGAGAGACCCAGTACTTC. Its protein product is CASVTGYSRETQYF. The chain links TRBV6-5 to TRBJ2-5, with D maybe TRBD1 (6 bases). CDR1 and CDR2 (germline): MNHEY, SVGAGI. The CDR3 is 14 residues long. Trimming took off 8 bases at V and 4 bases at J, with 17 bases between the two ends.

The gene calls are TRBV29-1 and TRBJ1-6; no reliable D call. V lost 4 bases and J 6 bases, leaving 13 bases between the germline ends. CDR3 length: 14 residues. CDR1 and CDR2 (germline): SQVTM, ANQGSEA. The CDR3 DNA reads TGCAGCGTTGCTCTTCTAGGGAGTAATTCACCCCTCCACTTT. Translated: CSVALLGSNSPLHF.

The J gene is TRBJ1-2, the V gene TRBV19; D perhaps matches TRBD1 (6 bases). This CDR3 is 15 amino acids long. Germline CDR1 LNHDA, CDR2 SQIVND (reference sequence). V was cut by 5 bases and J by 2 bases, with 15 bases left in between. CDR3 in amino acids: CASSLRVDRNYGYTF. The CDR3, as DNA: TGTGCCAGTAGTTTGCGTGTGGACAGAAACTATGGCTACACCTTC.

V is TRBV12-3 or TRBV12-4 and J is TRBJ2-1; D might be TRBD1 (6 bases). The CDR3 runs to 12 residues. Trimming removed 8 bases at V and 4 bases at J, with 9 bases between. The CDR3, as DNA: TGTGCCAGCCAGGGGCTATACAATGAGCAGTTCTTC. Protein sequence: CASQGLYNEQFF.

This rearrangement joins TRBV27 to TRBJ2-1; 8 bases fit TRBD1. Germline CDR1 reads MNHEY; CDR2 reads SMNVEV (reference sequence). The junction had 5 bases not matched to a gene; V was cut back by 4 bases and J by 6 bases. This CDR3 has 14 residues. The CDR3 sequence: CASSSGQGVNEQFF. CDR3 DNA: TGTGCCAGCAGTTCAGGACAGGGAGTCAATGAGCAGTTCTTC.

The V gene is TRBV6-2 or TRBV6-3, the J gene TRBJ2-7; TRBD1 matches 7 bases. V was clipped by 6 bases and J by 3 bases; unmatched bases: 5. From germline, CDR1 is MNHEY and CDR2 SVGEGT. This CDR3 is 13 amino acids long. The CDR3 protein is CASSWAGGYEQYV. CDR3 DNA: TGTGCCAGCAGCTGGGCAGGGGGCTACGAGCAGTACGTC.

This chain links TRBV7-6 with TRBJ2-1; possible D gene TRBD1, 6 bases. The V end was cut by 1 base, the J end by 1 base, with 8 bases between. This CDR3 has 15 amino acids. Germline V gene sequence: CDR1 SGHVS, CDR2 FNYEAQ. DNA of the CDR3: TGTGCCAGCAGCTTAGGGGACAAGTCCTACAATGAGCAGTTCTTC. It is translated as CASSLGDKSYNEQFF.

The rearrangement uses TRBV6-5 and TRBJ1-1; TRBD1 aligns across 9 bases. Germline V gene sequence: CDR1 MNHEY, CDR2 SVGAGI. This CDR3 is built from 15 residues. V trimming: 2 bases; J trimming: 6 bases; junction bases outside the gene matches: 7. CDR3 nucleotides: TGTGCCAGCAGTTACCCACAGGGGGCCATGGCTGAAGCTTTCTTT. As protein: CASSYPQGAMAEAFF.

The chain employs TRBV7-9 and TRBJ1-1; D not resolved. The germline V gene encodes CDR1 SEHNR and CDR2 FQNEAQ (reference sequence). V lost 5 bases and J lost 4, with 11 bases in between. The CDR3 extends over 13 amino acids. CDR3 region: CASSQSGVTEAFF. CDR3 in DNA: TGTGCCAGCAGCCAGTCCGGGGTCACTGAAGCTTTCTTT.

The chain joins TRBV20-1 to TRBJ1-4; D is unclear. CDR1 and CDR2 (germline): DFQATT, SNEGSKA (reference sequence). V dropped 4 bases and J dropped 10 bases, with 10 bases sitting between them. This CDR3 spans 11 amino acids. The CDR3 DNA reads as TGCAGTGCTAATCCACCCGGAAAACTGTTTTTT. Its protein product is CSANPPGKLFF.

The rearrangement joins TRBV30 to TRBJ2-5, with D possibly being TRBD1 (5 bases). The CDR3 loop spans 12 amino acids. Germline V gene sequence: CDR1 GTSNPN, CDR2 SVGIG (reference sequence). Between the trimmed V and J ends, which lost 4 bases and 2 bases, there was a span of 8 bases. Here the CDR3 DNA reads TGTGCCTGGACAGGGTTACAAGAGACCCAGTACTTC. It encodes CAWTGLQETQYF. The full variable domain, rest sourced from reference TRBV30 and TRBJ2-5, is SQTIHQWPATLVQPVGSPLSLECTVEGTSNPNLYWYRQAAGRGLQLLFYSVGIGQISSEVPQNLSASRPQDRQFILSSKKLLLSDSGFYLCAWTGLQETQYFGPGTRLLVL.

The CDR3: CASSQDPSLMGLGETQYF. As DNA, the CDR3 is TGCGCCAGCAGCCAAGATCCCTCCCTGATGGGACTAGGCGAGACCCAGTACTTC. V is TRBV4-1 and J is TRBJ2-5; 8 bases agree with TRBD2. The germline gives CDR1 MGHRA, CDR2 YSYEKL. The CDR3 runs 18 residues. V shed 0 bases and J 5 bases; nucleotides not matched to a gene: 14.

This chain uses TRBV21-1 with TRBJ2-2; the DNA was not compared with TRBD1, the D call given in the table. TRBV21-1 is assigned pseudogene status. The CDR3 is 16 amino acids. CDR3 amino acids: CASRRRDRFNTGELFF. In DNA form, the CDR3 reads TGTGCCAGCAGGAGACGGGACAGATTTAACACCGGGGAGCTGTTTTTT.

The chain employs TRBV28 and TRBJ1-6, with D possibly being TRBD1 (6 bases). CDR3 length: 12 residues. Per the germline V gene, CDR1 is MDHEN and CDR2 is SYDVKM. V was shortened by 7 bases and J by 14 bases, with 15 bases between the two germline ends. CDR3 in DNA: TGTGCCAGCACCCCTGGGGCAGGGGCCCTCCACTTT. It is translated as CASTPGAGALHF.